These T cell receptor beta chains were read from a single sample in a study of blood T cell repertoires in COVID-19. This table comes from immunoSEQ multiplex PCR, and its TCRdb copy is limited to in-frame clones, with some not included. This table holds tens of thousands of clones, around 90% found once. Sequenced input: peripheral blood. The receptors were gathered from a human donor in a cohort sampled during active COVID-19. Both conserved end residues are part of each CDR3. The D gene is left open where the match is weak. Not all rows give a size; the values are once, few, many and, for expanded clones, a class.

clone_size d_call j_call v_call cdr3_aa cdr3_nt
- TRBD2 TRBJ2-1 TRBV11-3 CASSLGSLAGGPYNEQFF TGTGCCAGCAGCTTAGGGTCCCTAGCGGGGGGGCCCTACAATGAGCAGTTCTTC
- - TRBJ1-5 TRBV19 CASSIDRPLTNNQPQHF TGTGCCAGTAGTATTGACAGGCCCCTTACCAACAATCAGCCCCAGCATTTT
- - TRBJ2-5 TRBV2 CASTPGWASWETQYF TGTGCCAGCACCCCGGGGTGGGCTAGTTGGGAGACCCAGTACTTC
- - TRBJ1-5 TRBV27 CASSSRPGGNQPQHF TGTGCCAGCAGTTCCCGCCCAGGTGGCAATCAGCCCCAGCATTTT
- - TRBJ2-1 TRBV7-2 CASSAIYNEQFF TGTGCCAGCAGCGCTATCTACAATGAGCAGTTCTTC
- TRBD1 TRBJ2-5 TRBV11-2 CASSSPLDRVQETQYF TGTGCCAGCAGCTCGCCCCTTGACAGGGTACAAGAGACCCAGTACTTC
once - TRBJ1-2 TRBV4-1 CASSQEGLRGYTF TGCGCCAGCAGCCAAGAGGGGCTCAGGGGCTACACCTTC
- TRBD1 TRBJ1-1 TRBV5-1 CASSLANRGMNTEAFF TGCGCCAGCAGCTTGGCCAACAGGGGTATGAACACTGAAGCTTTCTTT
- TRBD1 TRBJ2-5 TRBV6-5 CASRRRDRETQYF TGTGCCAGCAGACGCCGGGACAGAGAGACCCAGTACTTC
- TRBD1 TRBJ2-6 TRBV25-1 CASSLTGAGANVLTF TGTGCCAGCAGTCTTACAGGGGCAGGGGCCAACGTCCTGACTTTC
- TRBD1 TRBJ1-5 TRBV6-5 CASSFGQGNQPQHF TGTGCCAGCAGTTTCGGACAGGGCAATCAGCCCCAGCATTTT
- TRBD1 TRBJ1-1 TRBV5-1 CASTIGQGSNTEAFF TGCGCCAGCACTATCGGACAGGGGTCGAACACTGAAGCTTTCTTT
once - TRBJ2-3 TRBV25-1 CASSRVADTQYF TGTGCCAGCTCGAGGGTTGCAGATACGCAGTATTTT
- TRBD1 TRBJ1-2 TRBV5-1 CASSPDRVEGYTF TGCGCCAGCAGCCCGGACAGGGTCGAGGGCTACACCTTC
- - TRBJ1-6 TRBV28 CASSSEWQAYNSPLHF TGTGCCAGCAGTTCCGAATGGCAGGCCTATAATTCACCCCTCCACTTT
- - TRBJ1-2 TRBV27 CASSFRQSAGGYTF TGTGCCAGCAGTTTTAGACAGTCCGCGGGGGGCTACACCTTC
once - TRBJ1-2 TRBV5-1 CASSPDRTNYGYTF TGCGCCAGCAGCCCCGACAGGACTAACTATGGCTACACCTTC
- - TRBJ1-5 TRBV6-1 CASSEGWGGSQPQHF TGTGCCAGCAGTGAAGGGTGGGGGGGCAGTCAGCCCCAGCATTTT
- - TRBJ2-7 TRBV24-1 CATSDNPGLEQYF TGTGCCACCAGTGATAACCCTGGGCTCGAGCAGTACTTC
- - TRBJ1-1 TRBV10-3 CAISTGGTEAFF TGTGCCATCAGTACGGGGGGGACTGAAGCTTTCTTT
- TRBD2 TRBJ2-1 TRBV27 CASSLRGLGGNEQFF TGTGCCAGCAGTTTACGGGGACTAGGTGGCAATGAGCAGTTCTTC
- - TRBJ1-4 TRBV12-2 CASRLKGELATNEKLFF TGTGCAAGTCGCTTAAAAGGGGAACTTGCAACTAATGAAAAACTGTTTTTT
- TRBD1 TRBJ2-1 TRBV3-1/TRBV3-2 CASSQGQYNEQFF TGTGCCAGCAGCCAGGGACAGTACAATGAGCAGTTCTTC
- - TRBJ1-2 TRBV28 CASSPSGGGNYGYTF TGTGCCAGCAGCCCCTCGGGGGGAGGCAACTATGGCTACACCTTC